This T cell receptor beta chain derives from a study of Graves' ophthalmopathy and Graves' hyperthyroidism. This CDR3 is 15 amino acids long. Losses at the gene ends were 0 bases for V and 2 bases for J; bases not matched to a gene: 4. Germline CDR1 SGHRS, CDR2 YFSETQ. RNA transcripts were the template, and TCR beta CDR3 regions were amplified from them. HTBI primers were employed in first-round RT-PCR, then a second-round multiplex PCR followed. TCRdb reprocessed the multiplex PCR reads via MiXCR and lists one record per CDR3 protein. The data show 600,000 to 650,000 distinct CDR3 sequences, with around a fifth seen just once and approximately 6.5% held by the top ten. This clonotype was seen many times.

Sequencing input: peripheral blood. The rearrangement links TRBV5-1 to TRBJ1-2; 7 bases match TRBD1. The clonotype originates from a woman between 18 and 30 years old with stable Graves' hyperthyroidism. Some clones in this sample may be carry-over from other donors' samples. CDR3 region: CASSLDGTENYGYTF. Written as DNA, the CDR3 is TGCGCCAGCAGCTTGGATGGGACAGAAAACTATGGCTACACCTTC.